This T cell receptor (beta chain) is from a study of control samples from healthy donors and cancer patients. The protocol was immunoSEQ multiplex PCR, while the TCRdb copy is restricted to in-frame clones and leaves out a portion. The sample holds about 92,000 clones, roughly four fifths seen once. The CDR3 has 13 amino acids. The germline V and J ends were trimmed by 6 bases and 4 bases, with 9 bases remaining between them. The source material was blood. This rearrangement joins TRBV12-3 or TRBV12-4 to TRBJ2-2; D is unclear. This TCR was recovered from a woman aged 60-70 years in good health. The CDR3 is CASSPSVTGELFF. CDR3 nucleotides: TGTGCCAGCAGCCCCTCGGTCACCGGGGAGCTGTTTTTT.